This TCR beta chain emerged from a study of cytomegalovirus exposure and HLA in healthy donors. Study details: Of several hundred genotyped donors, more than 75% grouped in the Caucasian-associated ancestry cluster.

Both 60 Vbeta primers and 13 Jbeta primers went into the PCR. The table came from immunoSEQ multiplex PCR; TCRdb's copy has only in-frame clones and leaves some out. The sample lists approximately 54,000 clones; approximately 81% were seen once. The germline V gene has CDR1 SGHDT and CDR2 YYEEEE. The CDR3 consists of 15 residues. This TCR derives from a woman between 18 and 29 years old in good health and CMV-seronegative. Sequencing was performed on PBMCs. The rearrangement links TRBV5-6 to TRBJ2-5; D possibly corresponds to TRBD1 (5 bases). The better agreement between TRBJ2-7 and the DNA end casts doubt on the J call. CDR3 protein: CASSRPDSSSYEQYF. For the CDR3, the DNA is TGTGCCAGCAGTCGACCCGACAGTAGCTCCTACGAGCAGTACTTC.